The 7 T cell receptor beta chains presented below share a single source sample, sequenced in a study of blood T cell repertoires in COVID-19. Repertoires were generated with immunoSEQ multiplex PCR, while TCRdb's copy carries only in-frame clones and drops some. The sample has over 300,000 clones; around four fifths are singletons. The material sequenced was peripheral blood. The receptors come from a woman between 50 and 59 years old with acute or convalescent COVID-19.

The J gene is TRBJ2-2, the V gene TRBV20-1; 12 bases agree with TRBD2. This CDR3 region has 16 residues. Germline CDR1 and CDR2: DFQATT and SNEGSKA (reference sequence). The V and J ends lost 3 bases and 0 bases, in that order; junction bases with no gene match: 2. This chain's CDR3 is CSASPSGGANTGELFF. In DNA, the CDR3 is TGCAGTGCTAGTCCTAGCGGGGGGGCGAACACCGGGGAGCTGTTTTTT.

The V and J genes are TRBV25-1 and TRBJ1-1; D is unresolved. Between the trimmed V and J ends, which lost 0 bases and 5 bases, there was a span of 7 bases. The CDR3 consists of 13 residues. CDR1 MGHDK and CDR2 SYGVNS come from the germline V gene. The CDR3 spells CASSEYSGTEAFF. The CDR3, as DNA: TGTGCCAGCAGTGAATATTCCGGGACTGAAGCTTTCTTT.

The CDR3 is CASSQEWGAYTGLAGSEQFF. In DNA, the CDR3 is TGTGCCAGCAGCCAAGAATGGGGAGCCTATACTGGACTAGCGGGATCTGAGCAGTTCTTC. This chain uses TRBV14 with TRBJ2-1; 12 bases map to TRBD2. Trimming removed 0 bases from V and 9 bases from J; junction bases left unmatched: 18. The CDR3 loop spans 20 amino acids. The V gene's germline CDR1 is SGHDN and CDR2 FVKESK.

The chain employs TRBV11-2 and TRBJ2-5; 14 bases are a match to TRBD2. With V trimmed by 5 bases and J by 1 base, 6 bases remained unmatched. This CDR3 is built from 17 residues. Per germline, CDR1 SGHAT and CDR2 FQNNGV. The CDR3, as DNA: TGTGCCAGCAGCAGAGGGACTAGCGGGAGTCTCCAAGAGACCCAGTACTTC. The encoded protein is CASSRGTSGSLQETQYF.

The chain is built from TRBV6-2 or TRBV6-3 and TRBJ2-7; perhaps D is TRBD1 or TRBD2 (6 bases each). CDR1 is MNHEY, CDR2 SVGEGT, per germline. The germline V and J ends were trimmed by 6 bases and 7 bases, with 16 bases remaining between them. The CDR3 has 13 residues. The DNA of the CDR3 is TGTGCCAGCAGCGGGGGCTCCAATTGGGAGCAGTACTTC. It encodes CASSGGSNWEQYF.

V and J are TRBV30 and TRBJ1-4, with a tentative D call TRBD1 (5 bases). This CDR3 has 15 amino acids. CDR1 and CDR2 (germline): GTSNPN, SVGIG (reference sequence). V dropped 3 bases and J dropped 5 bases, with 16 bases sitting between them. CDR3 residues: CAWRSVQGRNEKLFF. CDR3 bases: TGTGCCTGGAGATCAGTGCAGGGTCGAAATGAAAAACTGTTTTTT.

This chain links TRBV2 with TRBJ2-7; 8 bases match TRBD1. The CDR3 length is 14 residues. Per germline, CDR1 SNHLY and CDR2 FYNNEI. The trim removed 6 bases at V and 7 bases at J, leaving 11 bases unmatched. The CDR3 spells CASSERGQAGEQYV. As DNA, the CDR3 is TGTGCCAGCAGCGAGAGGGGACAGGCAGGGGAGCAGTACGTC.